This T cell receptor (beta chain) was documented in a study of Graves' ophthalmopathy and Graves' hyperthyroidism. The study, taken as a whole, reports: In predicting ophthalmopathy progression, the model reached roughly 69% sensitivity and 72.22% specificity. Detection in blood was also observed for most expanded thyroid clonotypes above 0.001 frequency.

RNA transcripts served as template for amplifying TCR beta CDR3 sequences. First-round RT-PCR employed HTBI primers, with a second-round multiplex PCR after it. TCRdb recomputed calls from the multiplex PCR reads with MiXCR, one row per CDR3 protein. The sample consists of 200,000 to 250,000 distinct CDR3 sequences, roughly a fifth of them appearing once. The CDR3 sequence is 14 residues long. The V end lost 0 bases, the J end lost 3 bases, and 10 bases lay between the germline ends. Germline CDR1 and CDR2: SGHRS and YFSETQ. Moderate-to-severe activity, CAS at least 3, NOSPECS at least 4 and duration under 3 months characterized donors with ophthalmopathy. Clinicians diagnosed using symptoms, serum thyroxine, TRAb, thyroid ultrasound and orbital computed tomography. A remark on this clonotype: Its antigen remains unidentified.

The clonotype comes from a woman in her forties or fifties with Graves' ophthalmopathy. The rearrangement links TRBV5-1 to TRBJ2-7, with D possibly being TRBD1 (6 bases). Input material: peripheral blood. CDR3 sequence: CASSLAQQGYEQYF. CDR3 nucleotide sequence: TGCGCCAGCAGCTTGGCCCAACAGGGCTACGAGCAGTACTTC.